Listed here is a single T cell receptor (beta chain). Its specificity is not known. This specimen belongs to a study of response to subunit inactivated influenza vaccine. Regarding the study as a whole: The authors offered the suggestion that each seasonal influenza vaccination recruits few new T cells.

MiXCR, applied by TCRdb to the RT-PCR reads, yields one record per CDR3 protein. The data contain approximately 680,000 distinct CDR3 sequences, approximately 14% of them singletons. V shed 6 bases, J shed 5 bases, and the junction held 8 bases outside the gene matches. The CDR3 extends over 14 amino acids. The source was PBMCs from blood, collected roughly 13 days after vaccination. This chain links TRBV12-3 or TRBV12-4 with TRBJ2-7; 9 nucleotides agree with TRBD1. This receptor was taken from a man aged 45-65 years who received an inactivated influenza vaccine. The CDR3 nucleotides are TGTGCCAGCAGGGCCGGGACAGGGACCAACGAGCAGTACTTC. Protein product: CASRAGTGTNEQYF.